Listed below are T cell receptor beta chains from one sample, sequenced in a study of cytomegalovirus exposure and HLA in healthy donors. Here immunoSEQ multiplex PCR was the method, and the copy in TCRdb shows in-frame clones only, minus some. The sample has fewer than 140,000 clones, around 90% seen once; the top ten hold 1.8%. The sequenced sample was PBMCs. All receptors derive from a woman under 30 in good health and CMV-seropositive. CDR3s include the opening cysteine and the closing phenylalanine or tryptophan. Each record gives: clone size, J gene, V gene, D gene, CDR3 protein, CDR3 DNA. D genes are given only for firm matches. For some rows the clone size is stated as once, few or many, or as a class when expanded; others skip it.

clone_size: NA
j_call: TRBJ1-5
v_call: TRBV4-1
d_call: NA
cdr3_aa: CASSQEGGVNQPQHF
cdr3_nt: TGCGCCAGCAGCCAAGAGGGCGGGGTCAATCAGCCCCAGCATTTT

clone_size: NA
j_call: TRBJ2-3
v_call: TRBV19
d_call: TRBD1
cdr3_aa: CASSIPGQGTDTQYF
cdr3_nt: TGTGCCAGTAGTATCCCGGGACAGGGGACAGATACGCAGTATTTT

clone_size: NA
j_call: TRBJ1-6
v_call: TRBV4-1
d_call: TRBD1
cdr3_aa: CASSLRDSINSPLHF
cdr3_nt: TGCGCCAGCAGCCTTAGGGACAGCATTAATTCACCCCTCCACTTT

clone_size: NA
j_call: TRBJ2-1
v_call: TRBV14
d_call: TRBD1
cdr3_aa: CASSQDPFVEQGASYNEQFF
cdr3_nt: TGTGCCAGCAGCCAAGACCCATTCGTAGAACAGGGGGCTTCCTACAATGAGCAGTTCTTC

clone_size: NA
j_call: TRBJ2-7
v_call: TRBV10-3
d_call: TRBD1
cdr3_aa: CAISGLGTALGYEQYF
cdr3_nt: TGTGCCATCAGTGGCCTCGGGACAGCGTTAGGCTACGAGCAGTACTTC

clone_size: once
j_call: TRBJ2-7
v_call: TRBV9
d_call: TRBD1
cdr3_aa: CASSADRGRSYEQYF
cdr3_nt: TGTGCCAGCAGCGCGGACAGGGGTCGGTCCTACGAGCAGTACTTC

clone_size: NA
j_call: TRBJ1-2
v_call: TRBV9
d_call: TRBD1
cdr3_aa: CASSVGSGGEFSYGYTF
cdr3_nt: TGTGCCAGCAGCGTAGGGTCAGGGGGCGAATTTAGCTATGGCTACACCTTC

clone_size: NA
j_call: TRBJ2-6
v_call: TRBV2
d_call: NA
cdr3_aa: CASSAGFWSSGANVLTF
cdr3_nt: TGTGCCAGCAGTGCTGGGTTCTGGAGCTCTGGGGCCAACGTCCTGACTTTC

clone_size: NA
j_call: TRBJ2-7
v_call: TRBV18
d_call: NA
cdr3_aa: CASSPTSYEQYF
cdr3_nt: TGTGCCAGCTCACCCACTAGCTACGAGCAGTACTTC

clone_size: NA
j_call: TRBJ1-6
v_call: TRBV4-3
d_call: NA
cdr3_aa: CASSQDSLGGNSPLHF
cdr3_nt: TGCGCCAGCAGCCAAGATTCGTTGGGGGGAAATTCACCCCTCCACTTT

clone_size: NA
j_call: TRBJ1-1
v_call: TRBV4-1
d_call: TRBD1
cdr3_aa: CASSQARLSGTGGAGSTEAFF
cdr3_nt: TGCGCCAGCAGCCAAGCTCGACTCTCCGGGACAGGGGGCGCAGGTAGCACTGAAGCTTTCTTT

clone_size: NA
j_call: TRBJ2-1
v_call: TRBV21-1
d_call: NA
cdr3_aa: CASSTRDNKQFF
cdr3_nt: TGTGCCAGCAGCACCCGGGACAACAAGCAGTTCTTC

clone_size: NA
j_call: TRBJ1-6
v_call: TRBV19
d_call: NA
cdr3_aa: CASSISRFGGTPENYNSPLHF
cdr3_nt: TGTGCCAGTAGTATAAGTCGTTTCGGCGGGACCCCCGAAAATTATAATTCACCCCTCCACTTT

clone_size: NA
j_call: TRBJ2-7
v_call: TRBV10-2
d_call: TRBD1
cdr3_aa: CASSRDSSYEQYF
cdr3_nt: TGCGCCAGCAGCCGGGACAGTTCCTACGAGCAGTACTTC

clone_size: NA
j_call: TRBJ2-1
v_call: TRBV7-2
d_call: TRBD2
cdr3_aa: CASSSWGGVRKFF
cdr3_nt: TGTGCCAGCAGCTCGTGGGGAGGGGTCAGGAAGTTCTTC

clone_size: NA
j_call: TRBJ1-5
v_call: TRBV7-6
d_call: NA
cdr3_aa: CASRWRQLNQPQHF
cdr3_nt: TGTGCCAGCAGGTGGAGGCAGCTCAATCAGCCCCAGCATTTT

clone_size: NA
j_call: TRBJ1-3
v_call: TRBV12-5
d_call: TRBD1
cdr3_aa: CASGFLIGDSDTSTRGGNTIYF
cdr3_nt: TGTGCTAGTGGTTTCTTAATTGGGGACAGCGATACATCTACCCGGGGTGGAAACACCATATATTTT

clone_size: NA
j_call: TRBJ1-4
v_call: TRBV2
d_call: TRBD1
cdr3_aa: CASSWTGGVEKLFF
cdr3_nt: TGTGCCAGCAGCTGGACAGGGGGCGTGGAAAAACTGTTTTTT

clone_size: NA
j_call: TRBJ1-4
v_call: TRBV9
d_call: NA
cdr3_aa: CASSAYRDNEVEKLFF
cdr3_nt: TGTGCCAGCAGCGCATACAGGGACAATGAGGTCGAAAAACTGTTTTTT

clone_size: NA
j_call: TRBJ2-2
v_call: TRBV10-1
d_call: TRBD1
cdr3_aa: CASSPDRANTGELFF
cdr3_nt: TGCGCCAGCAGCCCCGACAGGGCGAACACCGGGGAGCTGTTTTTT

clone_size: NA
j_call: TRBJ2-5
v_call: TRBV10-1
d_call: TRBD1
cdr3_aa: CASSGEGAGETQYF
cdr3_nt: TGCGCCAGCAGTGGCGAGGGGGCGGGAGAGACCCAGTACTTC

clone_size: once
j_call: TRBJ1-1
v_call: TRBV11-2
d_call: TRBD1
cdr3_aa: CASSPGQGIEAFF
cdr3_nt: TGTGCCAGCAGCCCGGGACAGGGGATTGAAGCTTTCTTT

clone_size: NA
j_call: TRBJ1-6
v_call: TRBV27
d_call: TRBD1
cdr3_aa: CASSFDRGNSPLHF
cdr3_nt: TGTGCCAGCAGTTTCGACAGGGGGAATTCACCCCTCCACTTT

clone_size: NA
j_call: TRBJ1-1
v_call: TRBV7-2
d_call: TRBD1
cdr3_aa: CASSPRQGAVLNTEAFF
cdr3_nt: TGTGCCAGCAGCCCCCGACAGGGGGCCGTCTTGAACACTGAAGCTTTCTTT

clone_size: NA
j_call: TRBJ2-2
v_call: TRBV9
d_call: NA
cdr3_aa: CASSVAGSNTGELFF
cdr3_nt: TGTGCCAGCAGCGTAGCGGGGTCTAACACCGGGGAGCTGTTTTTT

clone_size: NA
j_call: TRBJ1-5
v_call: TRBV9
d_call: NA
cdr3_aa: CASSRNPGANQPQHF
cdr3_nt: TGTGCCAGCAGCAGGAACCCAGGGGCCAATCAGCCCCAGCATTTT

clone_size: NA
j_call: TRBJ1-2
v_call: TRBV4-3
d_call: NA
cdr3_aa: CASSPGQGIYGYTF
cdr3_nt: TGCGCCAGCAGCCCGGGACAAGGCATCTATGGCTACACCTTC

clone_size: NA
j_call: TRBJ1-2
v_call: TRBV10-3
d_call: NA
cdr3_aa: CAISGNENNYGYTF
cdr3_nt: TGTGCCATCAGTGGAAACGAGAATAACTATGGCTACACCTTC

clone_size: NA
j_call: TRBJ1-4
v_call: TRBV7-9
d_call: NA
cdr3_aa: CASSWGGWTNEKLFF
cdr3_nt: TGTGCCAGCAGCTGGGGGGGATGGACTAATGAAAAACTGTTTTTT

clone_size: NA
j_call: TRBJ2-1
v_call: TRBV9
d_call: TRBD2
cdr3_aa: CASSPRLAGGNEQFF
cdr3_nt: TGTGCCAGCAGCCCCCGACTAGCGGGGGGAAATGAGCAGTTCTTC

clone_size: NA
j_call: TRBJ2-5
v_call: TRBV12-5
d_call: NA
cdr3_aa: CASGSQETQYF
cdr3_nt: TGTGCTAGTGGTTCACAAGAGACCCAGTACTTC

clone_size: NA
j_call: TRBJ1-3
v_call: TRBV27
d_call: NA
cdr3_aa: CASSSGRGNTIYF
cdr3_nt: TGTGCCAGCAGTTCCGGGAGAGGAAACACCATATATTTT

clone_size: NA
j_call: TRBJ1-2
v_call: TRBV15
d_call: NA
cdr3_aa: CATSRDAGSLNYGYTF
cdr3_nt: TGTGCCACCAGCAGAGACGCGGGGAGTCTGAACTATGGCTACACCTTC

clone_size: NA
j_call: TRBJ2-5
v_call: TRBV4-1
d_call: NA
cdr3_aa: CASSQVAGKETQYF
cdr3_nt: TGCGCCAGCAGCCAAGTTGCCGGTAAAGAGACCCAGTACTTC

clone_size: NA
j_call: TRBJ2-7
v_call: TRBV6-1
d_call: NA
cdr3_aa: CASSRNPGLNF
cdr3_nt: TGTGCCAGCAGCAGAAACCCGGGACTTAACTTC

clone_size: NA
j_call: TRBJ2-3
v_call: TRBV5-1
d_call: NA
cdr3_aa: CASSFTGTSTDTQYF
cdr3_nt: TGCGCCAGCAGCTTTACGGGGACTAGCACAGATACGCAGTATTTT

clone_size: once
j_call: TRBJ2-2
v_call: TRBV29-1
d_call: NA
cdr3_aa: CSVEQNTGELFF
cdr3_nt: TGCAGCGTCGAACAGAACACCGGGGAGCTGTTTTTT

clone_size: once
j_call: TRBJ2-3
v_call: TRBV7-9
d_call: TRBD2
cdr3_aa: CASSHRGGADTQYF
cdr3_nt: TGTGCCAGCAGCCACCGGGGGGGCGCAGATACGCAGTATTTT

clone_size: NA
j_call: TRBJ1-5
v_call: TRBV10-3
d_call: NA
cdr3_aa: CAISESAGQPQHF
cdr3_nt: TGTGCCATCAGTGAGTCGGCGGGCCAGCCCCAGCATTTT

clone_size: NA
j_call: TRBJ2-2
v_call: TRBV9
d_call: TRBD2
cdr3_aa: CASSVEGSGGPNTGELFF
cdr3_nt: TGTGCCAGCAGCGTAGAGGGTAGCGGGGGGCCGAACACCGGGGAGCTGTTTTTT

clone_size: NA
j_call: TRBJ1-2
v_call: TRBV10-3
d_call: TRBD1
cdr3_aa: CAISESRQGYGYTF
cdr3_nt: TGTGCCATCAGTGAGTCGAGACAGGGGTATGGCTACACCTTC

clone_size: NA
j_call: TRBJ2-4
v_call: TRBV29-1
d_call: TRBD1
cdr3_aa: CSVWAGGLRAKNIQYF
cdr3_nt: TGCAGCGTTTGGGCAGGGGGTCTTAGGGCCAAAAACATTCAGTACTTC

clone_size: once
j_call: TRBJ2-3
v_call: TRBV7-9
d_call: NA
cdr3_aa: CASSPGRGADTQYF
cdr3_nt: TGTGCCAGCAGCCCCGGGCGCGGGGCAGATACGCAGTATTTT

clone_size: NA
j_call: TRBJ2-5
v_call: TRBV28
d_call: TRBD2
cdr3_aa: CASSFVASGGTKETQYF
cdr3_nt: TGTGCCAGCAGTTTCGTGGCTAGCGGGGGTACTAAAGAGACCCAGTACTTC

clone_size: NA
j_call: TRBJ2-1
v_call: TRBV6-5
d_call: TRBD1
cdr3_aa: CASSYGAGGVDEQFF
cdr3_nt: TGTGCCAGCAGTTACGGCGCAGGGGGCGTGGATGAGCAGTTCTTC

clone_size: NA
j_call: TRBJ1-2
v_call: TRBV7-2
d_call: NA
cdr3_aa: CASSGYTRDYGYTF
cdr3_nt: TGTGCCAGCAGCGGGTACACCAGGGATTATGGCTACACCTTC

clone_size: NA
j_call: TRBJ1-6
v_call: TRBV27
d_call: NA
cdr3_aa: CASGPAGVGSPLHF
cdr3_nt: TGTGCCAGCGGACCTGCGGGGGTAGGTTCACCCCTCCACTTT

clone_size: NA
j_call: TRBJ1-4
v_call: TRBV4-1
d_call: TRBD1
cdr3_aa: CASSQGKGTGGRKLFF
cdr3_nt: TGCGCCAGCAGCCAGGGGAAGGGGACAGGAGGGCGGAAACTGTTTTTT

clone_size: once
j_call: TRBJ1-2
v_call: TRBV28
d_call: TRBD1
cdr3_aa: CASSLQGADGYTF
cdr3_nt: TGTGCCAGCAGCCTCCAGGGGGCGGATGGCTACACCTTC

clone_size: NA
j_call: TRBJ2-2
v_call: TRBV27
d_call: TRBD2
cdr3_aa: CASSFASGGGELFF
cdr3_nt: TGTGCCAGCAGTTTCGCTAGCGGTGGCGGGGAGCTGTTTTTT

clone_size: NA
j_call: TRBJ2-3
v_call: TRBV6-1
d_call: NA
cdr3_aa: CASSEGTASTDTQYF
cdr3_nt: TGTGCCAGCAGTGAAGGTACAGCAAGCACAGATACGCAGTATTTT

clone_size: NA
j_call: TRBJ1-1
v_call: TRBV5-1
d_call: TRBD1
cdr3_aa: CASSLVGQGASEAFF
cdr3_nt: TGCGCCAGCAGCTTGGTTGGACAGGGGGCGTCTGAAGCTTTCTTT

clone_size: NA
j_call: TRBJ2-5
v_call: TRBV2
d_call: NA
cdr3_aa: CASRPRWLALTKETQYF
cdr3_nt: TGTGCCAGCAGGCCACGGTGGCTAGCCTTAACCAAAGAGACCCAGTACTTC

clone_size: NA
j_call: TRBJ1-2
v_call: TRBV5-5
d_call: TRBD1
cdr3_aa: CASTSGQGSSRVRYGYTF
cdr3_nt: TGTGCCAGCACCTCCGGACAGGGCTCATCCCGGGTCAGGTATGGCTACACCTTC

clone_size: NA
j_call: TRBJ2-3
v_call: TRBV27
d_call: TRBD2
cdr3_aa: CASSSSSTSKSTDTQYF
cdr3_nt: TGTGCCAGCAGTTCCTCATCGACTAGCAAAAGCACAGATACGCAGTATTTT

clone_size: once
j_call: TRBJ2-3
v_call: TRBV7-9
d_call: TRBD1
cdr3_aa: CASSSLRDRRASDTQYF
cdr3_nt: TGTGCCAGCAGCTCCCTAAGGGACAGGCGGGCATCAGATACGCAGTATTTT

clone_size: few
j_call: TRBJ2-5
v_call: TRBV19
d_call: TRBD2
cdr3_aa: CASSIAGLDKTQYF
cdr3_nt: TGTGCCAGTAGTATCGCGGGACTAGATAAGACCCAGTACTTC